The 21 T cell receptor beta chains listed next were all sequenced from one sample in a study of technical replicates of blood from a handful of donors. Sequenced by immunoSEQ multiplex PCR; TCRdb stores in-frame clones only, minus some. The top ten hold around 0.2% of the sample, which has about 70,000 clones, just under 97% seen once. Sequencing input: T cells isolated from PBMCs. The receptors stem from a human donor in good health.

The V call is TRBV5-6, the J call TRBJ2-3, with D maybe TRBD1 (6 bases). This CDR3 is 14 amino acids long. The V and J ends lost 0 bases and 3 bases respectively, with 8 bases between them. Germline CDR1 reads SGHDT; CDR2 reads YYEEEE. CDR3: CASSLEQGTDTQYF. The CDR3 coding sequence is TGTGCCAGCAGCTTGGAACAGGGAACAGATACGCAGTATTTT.

The chain has TRBV27 and TRBJ1-2; TRBD1 matches 7 bases. Germline V gene sequence: CDR1 MNHEY, CDR2 SMNVEV (reference sequence). J gave up 3 bases and V 6 bases, and 16 bases lay outside the gene matches. This CDR3 region has 17 residues. CDR3 coding DNA: TGTGCCAGCAGCCTACGACAGGGAACTAGTGGGGACTATGGCTACACCTTC. Translation: CASSLRQGTSGDYGYTF.

V usage is TRBV28 and J usage is TRBJ1-5; D is perhaps TRBD1 (5 bases). V shed 6 bases and J shed 9 bases, with 21 bases lying between them. Looked up from germline, CDR1 is MDHEN and CDR2 is SYDVKM. CDR3 length equals 15 residues. CDR3 bases: TGTGCCAGCAGCGCCCCCACAGGTCGGCGGGGGCCCCAGCATTTT. Its translation is CASSAPTGRRGPQHF.

This chain uses TRBV2 with TRBJ2-1; no clear D gene. The germline V gene has CDR1 SNHLY and CDR2 FYNNEI. This CDR3 contains 13 residues. V lost 7 bases to trimming and J lost 3 bases, with 10 bases between them. CDR3 DNA sequence: TGTGCCAGCATGCTCACAGACTACAATGAGCAGTTCTTC. Translation gives CASMLTDYNEQFF.

This chain joins TRBV15 and TRBJ1-1, with TRBD1 matching over 10 bases. J lost 7 bases, V lost 4 bases, and 6 bases had no gene match. Germline V gene lookup returns CDR1 LNHNV and CDR2 YYDKDF (reference sequence). CDR3 length equals 14 residues. The DNA for the CDR3 is TGTGCCACCAGCACCGGGACAGGGGACTTTGAAGCTTTCTTT. Protein sequence: CATSTGTGDFEAFF.

The chain employs TRBV30 and TRBJ1-1; weak D call: TRBD1 (5 bases). Germline CDR1 GTSNPN, CDR2 SVGIG (reference sequence). Trimming pared 7 bases from V and 0 bases from J, leaving 12 bases between. The CDR3 is made up of 13 amino acids. CDR3 nucleotide sequence: TGTGCCTCCAGTGCCAGGGTGAACACTGAAGCTTTCTTT. It translates to CASSARVNTEAFF.

The count of this clone is one. The chain employs TRBV7-9 and TRBJ2-7; no firm D call. CDR1 is SEHNR and CDR2 is FQNEAQ in the germline V gene (reference sequence). Trimming shortened V by 0 bases and J by 7 bases, and 7 bases separated the two germline ends. The CDR3 runs 12 residues. CDR3 sequence reads: CASSLATEEQYF. The CDR3 nucleotides read TGTGCCAGCAGCTTAGCGACGGAGGAGCAGTACTTC.

The chain recombines TRBV7-3 with TRBJ2-2; 12 bases are shared with TRBD2. Losses at the gene ends were 5 bases for V and 5 bases for J; bases not matched to a gene: 3. Germline V CDR1 and CDR2: SGHTA, FQGTGA. The CDR3 totals 15 residues. The CDR3 DNA is TGTGCCAGCAGCGCTACTAGCGGGGGGACCGGGGAGCTGTTTTTT. Protein product: CASSATSGGTGELFF.

This chain uses TRBV7-8 with TRBJ1-2, with 9 bases identical to TRBD1. The CDR3 is made up of 14 amino acids. The trim removed 0 bases at V and 6 bases at J, leaving 2 bases unmatched. Germline V gene sequence: CDR1 SGHVS, CDR2 FQNEAQ. Written as DNA, the CDR3 is TGTGCCAGCAGCTTAGCGGGGACAGGGCATGGCTACACCTTC. The encoded protein is CASSLAGTGHGYTF.

The chain employs TRBV7-9 and TRBJ2-7; 8 nucleotides agree with TRBD1. The germline gives CDR1 SEHNR, CDR2 FQNEAQ (reference sequence). The CDR3 consists of 17 residues. V was clipped by 5 bases and J by 2 bases; unmatched bases: 14. The CDR3 is CASSAPPRQGWAYEQYF. The CDR3 coding sequence is TGTGCCAGCAGCGCACCCCCTCGACAGGGGTGGGCCTACGAGCAGTACTTC.

The rearrangement joins TRBV6-4 to TRBJ1-2; the match to TRBD1 covers 11 bases. Germline CDR1 reads MRHNA; CDR2 reads SNTAGT. With V trimmed by 6 bases and J by 7 bases, 13 bases remained unmatched. The CDR3 contains 16 residues. The CDR3 DNA reads TGTGCCAGCAGCGCCTTCGGGACAGGGGGAATCGGTGGCTACACCTTC. Protein: CASSAFGTGGIGGYTF.

This chain joins TRBV14 and TRBJ1-1, with 8 bases aligning to TRBD1. The CDR3 runs 16 residues. CDR1 is SGHDN and CDR2 is FVKESK in the germline V gene. V shed 3 bases, J shed 0 bases, and the junction held 6 bases outside the gene matches. The CDR3 sequence: CASSHRGPLMNTEAFF. The CDR3 DNA reads TGTGCCAGCAGCCACAGGGGGCCCCTTATGAACACTGAAGCTTTCTTT.

V and J are TRBV4-1 and TRBJ1-2, with TRBD1 identical over 8 bases. The CDR3 length is 14 residues. The V segment lost 2 bases and the J segment 8 bases; nucleotides outside the gene matches: 7. CDR1 MGHRA and CDR2 YSYEKL come from the germline V gene. The CDR3 spells CASSQTGGVYGYTF. For the CDR3, the DNA is TGCGCCAGCAGCCAAACAGGGGGGGTATACGGCTACACCTTC.

This chain connects TRBV6-5 to TRBJ1-1, with TRBD1 matching 8 bases. The junction had 10 bases not matched to a gene; V was cut back by 5 bases and J by 5 bases. Germline-derived CDR1 and CDR2 are MNHEY and SVGAGI. The CDR3 has 15 residues. The CDR3 sequence: CASSPKGTGRTEAFF. CDR3 sequence (DNA): TGTGCCAGCAGTCCGAAAGGGACAGGCCGGACTGAAGCTTTCTTT.

The chain links TRBV18 to TRBJ2-5; perhaps TRBD1 as D (6 bases). The CDR3 covers 16 residues. Germline assignment: CDR1 KGHSH and CDR2 LQKENI. Between the trimmed V and J ends, which lost 1 base and 3 bases, there was a span of 15 bases. The CDR3 sequence is CASSPQEQGVKETQYF. As DNA, the CDR3 is TGTGCCAGCTCACCACAGGAACAGGGCGTAAAAGAGACCCAGTACTTC.

J is TRBJ2-3 and V is TRBV5-6, with D possibly TRBD1 on 5 matching bases. Between the trimmed V and J ends, which lost 7 bases and 5 bases, there was a span of 14 bases. The germline V gene has CDR1 SGHDT and CDR2 YYEEEE. This CDR3 is 13 amino acids long. CDR3 loop: CASALFREDTQYF. The CDR3 DNA reads as TGTGCCAGCGCCCTTTTCAGGGAAGATACGCAGTATTTT.

The V gene is TRBV29-1, the J gene TRBJ2-1; 10 nucleotides line up with TRBD1. Germline V lookup: CDR1 SQVTM, CDR2 ANQGSEA. CDR3 length: 15 residues. V was clipped by 8 bases and J by 4 bases; unmatched bases: 11. Written as DNA, the CDR3 is TGCAGCACCGAAGGCGGGACAGGGGTGTACAATGAGCAGTTCTTC. Encoded protein: CSTEGGTGVYNEQFF.

V usage is TRBV6-6 and J usage is TRBJ2-1; 7 bases map to TRBD2. This CDR3 is 16 amino acids long. CDR1 is MNHNY and CDR2 is SVGAGI in the germline V gene (reference sequence). Unmatched junction bases numbered 13, after V lost 7 bases and J lost 4 bases. CDR3 protein: CASTRRGLDIYNEQFF. CDR3 DNA sequence: TGTGCCAGCACCCGGCGAGGACTAGACATTTACAATGAGCAGTTCTTC.

The rearrangement uses TRBV6-1 and TRBJ2-1; 8 positions agree with TRBD2. CDR1 is MNHNS and CDR2 is SASEGT in the germline V gene. CDR3 size: 16 residues. J lost 2 bases, V lost 1 base, and 4 bases had no gene match. CDR3 residues: CASSEVSGGTYNEQFF. The CDR3 nucleotides are TGTGCCAGCAGTGAAGTATCGGGGGGGACCTACAATGAGCAGTTCTTC.

This rearrangement joins TRBV5-6 to TRBJ2-7, with unresolved D. Trimming took off 2 bases at V and 7 bases at J, with 19 bases between the two ends. Germline loops: CDR1 SGHDT, CDR2 YYEEEE. The CDR3 contains 15 residues. The CDR3 nucleotides are TGTGCCAGCAGCTTTTATTTAATAGAGGCGCTTGAGCAGTACTTC. Amino acid sequence: CASSFYLIEALEQYF.

In its sample, this clone was seen once. The V call is TRBV6-5, the J call TRBJ1-2; D call uncertain. V lost 3 bases and J lost 8, with 13 bases in between. Looked up from germline, CDR1 is MNHEY and CDR2 is SVGAGI. The CDR3 loop spans 13 amino acids. Here the CDR3 reads CASSYGPLGGYTF. The CDR3 DNA follows: TGTGCCAGCAGTTATGGGCCACTCGGAGGCTACACCTTC.